The 24 T cell receptor beta chains presented below share a single source sample, sequenced in a study of blood T cell repertoires in COVID-19. Method: immunoSEQ multiplex PCR; TCRdb's copy keeps in-frame clones and lacks some. The sample consists of approximately 150,000 clones, approximately 88% of them appearing once. The sample comprised peripheral blood. The source is a man in his sixties with acute or convalescent COVID-19.

V gene TRBV29-1 combines with J gene TRBJ2-7; a possible D gene is TRBD1 (5 bases). Trimming left V 3 bases short and J 0 bases short, with 6 bases between. The CDR3 is 12 residues long. From germline, CDR1 is SQVTM and CDR2 ANQGSEA. The DNA for the CDR3 is TGCAGCGTTGATGACAGCTCCTACGAGCAGTACTTC. Protein sequence: CSVDDSSYEQYF.

This clone was detected only a few times. The chain couples TRBV29-1 to TRBJ1-1; D gene unclear. Per the germline V gene, CDR1 is SQVTM and CDR2 is ANQGSEA. Between the trimmed V and J ends, which lost 7 bases and 0 bases, there was a span of 15 bases. This CDR3 has 14 amino acids. The CDR3 loop is CSAESRVMNTEAFF. The CDR3 bases are TGCAGCGCCGAAAGTCGGGTAATGAACACTGAAGCTTTCTTT.

The rearrangement links TRBV7-2 to TRBJ2-7, with D unresolved. CDR1 is SGHTA, CDR2 FQGNSA, per germline. This CDR3 spans 14 amino acids. The ends were cut back, 2 bases at V and 0 bases at J, with 8 bases in the middle. The CDR3 loop reads CASSLLADSYEQYF. The CDR3 DNA reads TGTGCCAGCAGCTTATTGGCTGACTCCTACGAGCAGTACTTC. Combining the CDR3 with reference TRBV7-2 and TRBJ2-7 gives the whole variable domain GAGVSQSPSNKVTEKGKDVELRCDPISGHTALYWYRQSLGQGLEFLIYFQGNSAPDKSGLPSDRFSAERTGGSVSTLTIQRTQQEDSAVYLCASSLLADSYEQYFGPGTRLTVT.

This clone was found once. This chain joins TRBV28 and TRBJ1-3; D remains ambiguous. CDR3 length: 13 amino acids. Per germline, CDR1 MDHEN and CDR2 SYDVKM. V was pared by 8 bases and J by 1 base, with 9 bases between. The CDR3 reads CASARDSGNTIYF. The CDR3 DNA is TGTGCCAGCGCCCGGGATTCTGGAAACACCATATATTTT.

This clone appeared many times. CDR3 DNA: TGTGCCAGTAGTAACTCGCGGACAATCACCGTGGAAAAACTGTTTTTT. Protein product: CASSNSRTITVEKLFF. The V call is TRBV19, the J call TRBJ1-4; D perhaps matches TRBD1 (5 bases). The CDR3 spans 16 residues. Germline loops: CDR1 LNHDA, CDR2 SQIVND (reference sequence). The ends were cut back, 4 bases at V and 8 bases at J, with 20 bases in the middle.

This sequence joins TRBV18 and TRBJ1-2; D ambiguous. The CDR3 length is 12 residues. Germline assignment: CDR1 KGHSH and CDR2 LQKENI. The germline V and J ends were trimmed by 6 bases and 6 bases, with 11 bases remaining between them. The CDR3 protein is CASSSPGDGYTF. The CDR3 DNA reads as TGTGCCAGCTCCTCCCCAGGTGATGGCTACACCTTC.

The chain joins TRBV7-3 to TRBJ1-1; D is perhaps TRBD1 (6 bases). Germline V CDR1 and CDR2: SGHTA, FQGTGA. V shed 5 bases and J shed 8 bases, with 18 bases lying between them. This CDR3 is built from 14 residues. In DNA, the CDR3 is TGTGCCAGCAGCCTTCACGGACAGACCAACGAAGCTTTCTTT. Translation: CASSLHGQTNEAFF.

V usage is TRBV7-2 and J usage is TRBJ2-7, with TRBD1 as a possible D gene (6 bases). Per the germline V gene, CDR1 is SGHTA and CDR2 is FQGNSA. CDR3 length: 17 residues. V gave up 4 bases and J gave up 3 bases, with 22 bases separating them. The CDR3 DNA follows: TGTGCCAGCAGCTCCCGGGGCGGACAGTGGGGAAGCTACGAGCAGTACTTC. Its translation: CASSSRGGQWGSYEQYF.

This chain uses TRBV3-1 (or the pseudogene TRBV3-2) with TRBJ2-3; tentatively, D is TRBD2 (6 bases). Germline CDR1 reads LGHDT; CDR2 reads YNNKEL (reference sequence). CDR3 size: 16 residues. Trimming cost V 1 base and J 1 base, with 12 bases left between them. CDR3 sequence (DNA): TGTGCCAGCAGCCAAGGGAGGGCTAGCGGCACAGATACGCAGTATTTT. Its protein is CASSQGRASGTDTQYF.

The rearrangement links TRBV9 to TRBJ2-1, with D possibly being TRBD2 (7 bases). Germline V gives CDR1 SGDLS, CDR2 YYNGEE. The CDR3 consists of 16 residues. V dropped 0 bases and J dropped 1 base, with 11 bases sitting between them. The CDR3 loop is CASSVGGGLSYNEQFF. The CDR3 nucleotides are TGTGCCAGCAGCGTAGGCGGGGGCCTATCCTACAATGAGCAGTTCTTC.

The gene calls are TRBV24-1 and TRBJ2-5; weak D call: TRBD2 (6 bases). V shed 9 bases and J shed 4 bases, with 20 bases lying between them. CDR1 and CDR2 (germline): KGHDR, SFDVKD. The CDR3 totals 15 residues. The CDR3 DNA sequence: TGTGCCACCGGCAAGGTGCGGGGTTTGGGAGAGACCCAGTACTTC. This codes for CATGKVRGLGETQYF.

The CDR3 DNA reads TGTGCCAGCAGTGAAGCAGTTGGCATGAGGTTCGAAAAACTGTTTTTT. As protein: CASSEAVGMRFEKLFF. The V gene is TRBV6-1, the J gene TRBJ1-4; D gene uncertain. Germline V gene lookup returns CDR1 MNHNS and CDR2 SASEGT. This CDR3 region has 16 residues. The V end was cut by 0 bases, the J end by 8 bases, with 16 bases between.

This clone was counted a few times. This chain links TRBV6-6 with TRBJ1-1, with 8 bases identical to TRBD1. Trimming removed 5 bases from V and 7 bases from J; junction bases left unmatched: 12. The CDR3 totals 15 residues. Looked up from germline, CDR1 is MNHNY and CDR2 is SVGAGI (reference sequence). DNA for the CDR3: TGTGCCAGCAGTACTATGGATCAGGGGGCGTATGAAGCTTTCTTT. Translation gives CASSTMDQGAYEAFF.

The chain has TRBV5-1 and TRBJ2-1; TRBD2 aligns across 9 bases. The V gene's germline CDR1 is SGHRS and CDR2 YFSETQ. The V segment lost 0 bases and the J segment 3 bases; nucleotides outside the gene matches: 4. The CDR3 runs to 16 residues. The DNA of the CDR3 is TGCGCCAGCAGCTTGGCCAGCGGGGGGTACTACAATGAGCAGTTCTTC. This encodes CASSLASGGYYNEQFF.

V gene TRBV3-1 (or the pseudogene TRBV3-2) combines with J gene TRBJ1-1; D possibly corresponds to TRBD1 (6 bases). This CDR3 is 18 amino acids long. Germline V gives CDR1 LGHDT, CDR2 YNNKEL (reference sequence). The germline V and J ends were trimmed by 4 bases and 1 base, with 22 bases remaining between them. CDR3 sequence (DNA): TGTGCCAGCAGCCCGAGAGAGCCGGGACACAAAAAGAACACTGAAGCTTTCTTT. Amino acids: CASSPREPGHKKNTEAFF.

The rearrangement joins TRBV3-1 (or the pseudogene TRBV3-2) to TRBJ1-4, with D possibly matching TRBD1 (6 bases). Germline V gene lookup returns CDR1 LGHDT and CDR2 YNNKEL (reference sequence). The germline V and J ends were trimmed by 1 base and 2 bases, with 14 bases remaining between them. The CDR3 runs to 17 residues. The CDR3 DNA follows: TGTGCCAGCAGCCAAGGTCCCAGGGGTTATACTAATGAAAAACTGTTTTTT. This codes for CASSQGPRGYTNEKLFF.

This clone was recorded once. This chain connects TRBV7-2 to TRBJ2-2; D is undetermined. This CDR3 spans 16 amino acids. Trimming shortened V by 1 base and J by 8 bases, and 17 bases separated the two germline ends. Germline CDR1 reads SGHTA; CDR2 reads FQGNSA. The CDR3 DNA reads TGTGCCAGCAGCTTAGTAGCCTGGGTTCTTGAAGGGGAGCTGTTTTTT. This sequence encodes CASSLVAWVLEGELFF.

The V gene is TRBV6-5, the J gene TRBJ2-5; 10 nucleotides agree with TRBD1. Germline V gives CDR1 MNHEY, CDR2 SVGAGI. CDR3 size: 15 residues. After removal of 1 base from V and 5 bases from J, the junction contained 4 bases not matched to a gene. The chain's CDR3 is CASSYFGTGDETQYF. The DNA for the CDR3 is TGTGCCAGCAGTTACTTTGGGACAGGGGACGAGACCCAGTACTTC.

The J gene is TRBJ1-2, the V gene TRBV2; TRBD1 is a possible D gene (5 bases). The CDR3 has 14 amino acids. Germline V gives CDR1 SNHLY, CDR2 FYNNEI. The V and J ends lost 3 bases and 2 bases respectively, with 10 bases between them. CDR3 sequence (DNA): TGTGCCAGCAGTGATTTCGGGGGGAACTATGGCTACACCTTC. Protein: CASSDFGGNYGYTF.

This rearrangement joins TRBV15 to TRBJ1-3, with 7 bases fitting TRBD1. There are 15 residues in the CDR3. Trimming took 2 bases from V and 2 from J; bases not matched to a gene: 3. Germline V gene lookup returns CDR1 LNHNV and CDR2 YYDKDF (reference sequence). CDR3 loop: CATSRSTGAGNTIYF. The CDR3, as DNA: TGTGCCACCAGCAGATCAACAGGGGCTGGAAACACCATATATTTT.

The V gene is TRBV10-2, the J gene TRBJ1-1, with 7 bases that match TRBD1. The ends lost 3 bases at V and 1 base at J; junction bases unmatched: 5. The germline gives CDR1 WSHSY, CDR2 SAAADI. CDR3 length: 15 residues. CDR3 DNA: TGCGCCAGCAGTGACCCCCGGACAGGGAACACTGAAGCTTTCTTT. Amino acid sequence: CASSDPRTGNTEAFF.

The genes are TRBV19 and TRBJ1-1; a possible D gene is TRBD1 (6 bases). The CDR3 has 15 amino acids. Trimming removed 2 bases from V and 5 bases from J, with 15 bases in between. From germline, CDR1 is LNHDA and CDR2 SQIVND (reference sequence). CDR3 amino acids: CASSIMGRGSTEAFF. The CDR3 DNA reads TGTGCCAGTAGTATAATGGGCAGGGGATCTACTGAAGCTTTCTTT.

This chain uses TRBV6-5 with TRBJ1-2; unclear D gene. Deletions cut 5 bases from V and 5 bases from J, with 15 bases between. CDR3 length equals 14 residues. Germline-derived CDR1 and CDR2 are MNHEY and SVGAGI. CDR3 in DNA: TGTGCCAGCAGTACCCCCGGAGCAGTTTATGGCTACACCTTC. This encodes CASSTPGAVYGYTF.

V and J are TRBV5-1 and TRBJ2-6; D perhaps matches TRBD2 (6 bases). V was cut by 4 bases and J by 7 bases, with 12 bases left in between. Looked up from germline, CDR1 is SGHRS and CDR2 is YFSETQ. The CDR3 spans 14 residues. Written as DNA, the CDR3 is TGCGCCAGCAGCGGGGACTTAGATGCCAACGTCCTGACTTTC. This codes for CASSGDLDANVLTF.